A selection of T cell receptor beta chains follows, all from one sample in a study of CD8 T cells in ankylosing spondylitis. TCRdb re-called the 5' RACE reads with MiXCR, one entry per CDR3 protein. The data contain under 7,000 distinct CDR3 sequences, 2% to 2.5% of them singletons. Sequencing input: blood, either unsorted or a sorted T cell fraction (not recorded which). The receptors derive from a male donor with ankylosing spondylitis or in good health (not recorded which). Both conserved end residues are part of each CDR3. The D gene is left open where the match is weak. For some rows the clone size is stated as once, few or many, or as a class when expanded; others skip it.

CDR3 DNA: TGTGCCAGCAGCGGAGGGACAGGGGTTCGAGACACCATATATTTT
CDR3 protein: CASSGGTGVRDTIYF
J gene: TRBJ1-3
D gene: TRBD1
V gene: TRBV9
clone size: many

CDR3 DNA: TGTGCCAGCAGCCCTGACGAGAACACTGAAGCTTTCTTT
CDR3 protein: CASSPDENTEAFF
J gene: TRBJ1-1
D gene: NA
V gene: TRBV9
clone size: many

CDR3 DNA: TGCAGCGGCCATCCGGGACTTTTGTACTCTGGAAACACCATATATTTT
CDR3 protein: CSGHPGLLYSGNTIYF
J gene: TRBJ1-3
D gene: NA
V gene: TRBV29-1
clone size: many

CDR3 DNA: TGTGCCAGCAGCGGACCGGGAGGGCCGAGAGATACGCAGTATTTT
CDR3 protein: CASSGPGGPRDTQYF
J gene: TRBJ2-3
D gene: TRBD2
V gene: TRBV9
clone size: hyperexpanded

CDR3 DNA: TGTGCCAGCAGCGTCTGGGGCAATCAGCCCCAGCATTTT
CDR3 protein: CASSVWGNQPQHF
J gene: TRBJ1-5
D gene: NA
V gene: TRBV9
clone size: many

CDR3 DNA: TGTGCCAGCAGCGTCGGAGGTCCGACCGAGCAGTACTTC
CDR3 protein: CASSVGGPTEQYF
J gene: TRBJ2-7
D gene: NA
V gene: TRBV9
clone size: many

CDR3 DNA: TGTGCCAGCAGCCCGAGGGATGTGGTCCCGGGACCCGTCGGGGATGAGCAGTTCTTC
CDR3 protein: CASSPRDVVPGPVGDEQFF
J gene: TRBJ2-1
D gene: NA
V gene: TRBV3-1
clone size: many

CDR3 DNA: TGTGCCAGCAGCGGGGCGGCGGGAGTTGGCACAGATACGCAGTATTTT
CDR3 protein: CASSGAAGVGTDTQYF
J gene: TRBJ2-3
D gene: TRBD2
V gene: TRBV9
clone size: NA

CDR3 DNA: TGTGCCAGCAGCGCCGGGATATTAGAAGACTACGAGCAGTACTTC
CDR3 protein: CASSAGILEDYEQYF
J gene: TRBJ2-7
D gene: NA
V gene: TRBV9
clone size: many

CDR3 DNA: TGTGCCAGCAGTGACGCCCTCGTGGGACGTAGGGCCAAAAACATTCAGTACTTC
CDR3 protein: CASSDALVGRRAKNIQYF
J gene: TRBJ2-4
D gene: NA
V gene: TRBV6-4
clone size: many

CDR3 DNA: TGTGCCAGCAGCGTAGGAGGGGGCATCACTGATACGCAGTATTTT
CDR3 protein: CASSVGGGITDTQYF
J gene: TRBJ2-3
D gene: TRBD1
V gene: TRBV9
clone size: medium-sized

CDR3 DNA: TGTGCCAGCAGCGTAGTCGTAGCGGAAAGCTACAATGAGCAGTTCTTC
CDR3 protein: CASSVVVAESYNEQFF
J gene: TRBJ2-1
D gene: NA
V gene: TRBV9
clone size: medium-sized

CDR3 DNA: TGTGCCAGCAGCGTAGAGTCGGAGGGACTAGCGGGAGAATGGGAAGAGACCCAGTACTTC
CDR3 protein: CASSVESEGLAGEWEETQYF
J gene: TRBJ2-5
D gene: TRBD2
V gene: TRBV9
clone size: many

CDR3 DNA: TGTGCCAGCAGCTCCGATAGGGGGGAGGGGTACGAGCAGTACTTC
CDR3 protein: CASSSDRGEGYEQYF
J gene: TRBJ2-7
D gene: NA
V gene: TRBV9
clone size: NA

CDR3 DNA: TGTGCCAGCAGCAACCCCTATCGAGGGGGACATAACTATGGCTACACCTTC
CDR3 protein: CASSNPYRGGHNYGYTF
J gene: TRBJ1-2
D gene: NA
V gene: TRBV9
clone size: many

CDR3 DNA: TGTGCCAGCAGCTCCCGGGACAGGGACGAGCAGTACTTC
CDR3 protein: CASSSRDRDEQYF
J gene: TRBJ2-7
D gene: TRBD1
V gene: TRBV9
clone size: medium-sized

CDR3 DNA: TGTGCCAGCAGCAAAGGGGGGTACACTGAAGCTTTCTTT
CDR3 protein: CASSKGGYTEAFF
J gene: TRBJ1-1
D gene: NA
V gene: TRBV9
clone size: many

CDR3 DNA: TGTGCCAGCAGCGTAGCGAAGACTAGCGGGAGCTACGAGCAGTACTTC
CDR3 protein: CASSVAKTSGSYEQYF
J gene: TRBJ2-7
D gene: TRBD2
V gene: TRBV9
clone size: many

CDR3 DNA: TGTGCCAGCAGCGTAGAGGGAGCGGGCCGTTCCTACGAGCAGTACTTC
CDR3 protein: CASSVEGAGRSYEQYF
J gene: TRBJ2-7
D gene: NA
V gene: TRBV9
clone size: many

CDR3 DNA: TGTGCCAGCAGCGTAGGAGGAGGGGTGGGCGAGCAGTACTTC
CDR3 protein: CASSVGGGVGEQYF
J gene: TRBJ2-7
D gene: NA
V gene: TRBV9
clone size: many

CDR3 DNA: TGTGCCAGCAGCAAGACCGGGACAGTGGAAGAGCAGTACTTC
CDR3 protein: CASSKTGTVEEQYF
J gene: TRBJ2-7
D gene: TRBD1
V gene: TRBV9
clone size: many

CDR3 DNA: TGTGCCAGCGAAGACAGGGGCCAGAACACTGAAGCTTTCTTT
CDR3 protein: CASEDRGQNTEAFF
J gene: TRBJ1-1
D gene: TRBD1
V gene: TRBV9
clone size: many

CDR3 DNA: TGTGCCAGCAGCGCCGTAGGGCATGAGCAGTTCTTC
CDR3 protein: CASSAVGHEQFF
J gene: TRBJ2-1
D gene: NA
V gene: TRBV9
clone size: medium-sized

CDR3 DNA: TGTGCCAGCAGCGGCGAGGGGGAGGCCTACACCTCTGGAAACACCATATATTTT
CDR3 protein: CASSGEGEAYTSGNTIYF
J gene: TRBJ1-3
D gene: NA
V gene: TRBV9
clone size: many

CDR3 DNA: TGTGCCAGCAGCGCATGGGACAGTTACAATGAGCAGTTCTTC
CDR3 protein: CASSAWDSYNEQFF
J gene: TRBJ2-1
D gene: TRBD1
V gene: TRBV9
clone size: many

CDR3 DNA: TGTGCCAGCAGCGTAGCGGCGGGAGAGGGCTACGAGCAGTACTTC
CDR3 protein: CASSVAAGEGYEQYF
J gene: TRBJ2-7
D gene: TRBD2
V gene: TRBV9
clone size: many

CDR3 DNA: TGTGCCAGCAACGCCCCAGGGGAAGGGACTGAAGCTTTCTTT
CDR3 protein: CASNAPGEGTEAFF
J gene: TRBJ1-1
D gene: NA
V gene: TRBV9
clone size: many

CDR3 DNA: TGTGCCAGCAGCGTTGCTAGCGGGAGCATTGGTGAGCAGTTCTTC
CDR3 protein: CASSVASGSIGEQFF
J gene: TRBJ2-1
D gene: TRBD2
V gene: TRBV9
clone size: medium-sized